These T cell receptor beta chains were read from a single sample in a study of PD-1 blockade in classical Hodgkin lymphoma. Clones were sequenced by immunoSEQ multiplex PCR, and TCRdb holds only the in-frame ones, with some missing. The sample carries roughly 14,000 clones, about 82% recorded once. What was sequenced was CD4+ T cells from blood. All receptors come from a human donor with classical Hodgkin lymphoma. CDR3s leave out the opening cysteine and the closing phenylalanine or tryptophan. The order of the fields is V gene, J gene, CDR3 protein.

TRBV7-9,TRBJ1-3,ASSFWDSSGNTIY
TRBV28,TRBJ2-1,ASSPISSYNEQF
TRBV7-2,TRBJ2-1,ASSPSPPTSGYYNEQF
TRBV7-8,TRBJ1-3,ASSLDRRGTGNTIY
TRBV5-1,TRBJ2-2,ASSLSGFGTGELF
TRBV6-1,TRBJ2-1,ASSEVLSSSYNEQF
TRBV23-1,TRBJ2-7,ASNLPYEQY
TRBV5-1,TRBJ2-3,ASSPTGTSEGDTQY
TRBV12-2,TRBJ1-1,ASRLAGPGQNTEAF
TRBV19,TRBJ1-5,ASRQPGTGFQPQH
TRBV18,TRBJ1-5,ASSPDRATNQPQH
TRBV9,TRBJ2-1,ASSPRTVYNEQF
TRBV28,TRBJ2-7,ASTMGQGLSYEQY
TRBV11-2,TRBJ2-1,ASSSPPSGGLRNEQF
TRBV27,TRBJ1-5,ASSLNSGRGNQPQH
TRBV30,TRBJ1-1,AWSRDWTGGGEAEAF
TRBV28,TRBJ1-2,ASRTAYGYT
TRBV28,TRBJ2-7,ASSLGQGSQY
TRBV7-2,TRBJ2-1,ASSFSSADYNEQF
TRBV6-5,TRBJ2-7,ASSYSSGSFHEQY
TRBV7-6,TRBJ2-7,ASSLGGTFSPSQY
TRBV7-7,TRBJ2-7,ASSPTLSSYEQY
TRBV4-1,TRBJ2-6,ASSQEAGSSGANVLT
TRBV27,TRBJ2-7,ASRVPGTGGHEQY
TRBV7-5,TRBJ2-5,VVVQMRDLSSPRWETQY
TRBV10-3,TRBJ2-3,AISQKDSSTDTQY
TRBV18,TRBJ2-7,ASSPAEDWSYEQY
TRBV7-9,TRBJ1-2,ASSLVGSRKGYT
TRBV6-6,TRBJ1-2,ASSYSMTGNYGYT
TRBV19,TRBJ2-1,ASSIPGRTYNEQF
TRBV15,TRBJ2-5,ATSRLPGAGETQY
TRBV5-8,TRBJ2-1,ASSHVSGSFLNEQF
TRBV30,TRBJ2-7,AWSVGISNVGQY
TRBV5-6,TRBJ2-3,ASRESGRGTDTQY
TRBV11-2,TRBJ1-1,ASSLGTGGSNTEAF
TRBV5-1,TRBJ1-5,ASSSSGARGQPQH
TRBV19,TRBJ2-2,ASSVRQGASTGELF
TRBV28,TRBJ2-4,ASRPNRGRGKNIQY
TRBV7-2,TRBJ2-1,ASSRDSGRYNEQF
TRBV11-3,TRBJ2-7,ASSLGGGSSSYEQY
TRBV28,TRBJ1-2,ASSYPVSRDGYT
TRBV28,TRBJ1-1,ASRTGHLIGAEAF
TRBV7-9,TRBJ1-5,ASSQTTGGGQPQH
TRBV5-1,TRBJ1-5,ASSTGQGVGQPQH
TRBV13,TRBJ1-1,ASSFDPGQGALNMNTEAF
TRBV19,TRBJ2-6,ASSMGRGDSGANVLT
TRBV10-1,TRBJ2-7,ASSDFRGHSYEQY
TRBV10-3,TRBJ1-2,AAGRETNGYT
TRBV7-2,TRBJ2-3,ASSLTGQGVRNTQY